This T cell receptor (beta chain) appears in the sequencing data of a study of T cells in Graves' hyperthyroidism and ophthalmopathy. As for this clonotype: As yet, its antigen is unknown.

Whole-study findings and limits: Blood also showed most of the thyroid clonotypes that were expanded above 0.001.

Inclusion characteristics of ophthalmopathy patients comprised a Clinical Activity Score of at least 3, a NOSPECS grade of at least 4, and duration under 3 months. The source material, RNA transcripts, was used to amplify TCR beta CDR3 regions. TCR CDR3 regions were first amplified by RT-PCR with HTBI primers. TCRdb analysed the multiplex PCR reads with MiXCR anew, one entry per CDR3 protein. This sample carries almost 500,000 distinct CDR3 sequences, 20% to 25% of them seen once, and the ten largest clones take 49%. CDR1 is SGHTA and CDR2 is FQGNSA in the germline V gene. This CDR3 contains 18 residues. The J segment lost 5 bases and the V segment lost 1 base, leaving 6 bases of the junction unmatched.

The chain is built from TRBV7-2 and TRBJ2-2, with 14 bases lining up with TRBD2. This clonotype was sampled from a woman between 65 and 79 years old with Graves' ophthalmopathy. Sequencing was performed on blood. CDR3 bases: TGTGCCAGCAGCTTAGTTGGGACTAGCGGGAGAAAGACCGGGGAGCTGTTTTTT. Its protein is CASSLVGTSGRKTGELFF.